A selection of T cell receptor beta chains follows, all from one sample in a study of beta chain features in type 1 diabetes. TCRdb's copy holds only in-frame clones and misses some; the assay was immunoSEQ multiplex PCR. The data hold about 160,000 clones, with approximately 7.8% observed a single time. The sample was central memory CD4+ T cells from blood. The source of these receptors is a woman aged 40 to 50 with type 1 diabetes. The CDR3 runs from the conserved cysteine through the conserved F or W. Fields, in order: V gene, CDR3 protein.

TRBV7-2 CASSSEGAGGQLRGETQYF
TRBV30 CAWSFLGRPNTGELFF
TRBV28 CASSLTLQGSGNTIYF
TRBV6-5 CASRMGHNTYEQYF
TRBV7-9 CASSLATGDGYTF
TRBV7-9 CASSLGDKNSPLHF
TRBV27 CASSLGKRGTEAFF
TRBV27 CASSEGGYQPQHF
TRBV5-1 CASSLGDRGGNTEAFF
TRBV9 CASSVDGNYEQYF
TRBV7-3 CASSLNAGAETQYF
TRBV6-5 CASRTGSQPQHF
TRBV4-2 CASSQMTREEQFF
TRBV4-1 CASSQEMVGTRTDTQYF
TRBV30 CAWTGRSGAMNTEAFF
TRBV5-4 CASRDGRAAETQYF
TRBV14 CASSHGTANTEAFF
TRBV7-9 CASSLVFGTVNEKLFF
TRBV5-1 CASSFPGQGVYEQYF
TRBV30 CASSRRADGYTF
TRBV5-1 CASSLGLAGQETQYF
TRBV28 CASSSQRGGTDTQYF
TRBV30 CAWSPTGPEQFF
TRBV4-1 CASSQQTTYEQYF
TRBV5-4 CASSLDAQGRLNGYTF
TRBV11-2 CASSQDLAGEYTDTQYF
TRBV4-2 CASSQGTYNEQFF
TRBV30 CAWSYRDRFGQPQHF
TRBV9 CASSVAVRGRTGELFF
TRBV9 CASSVASRRSGGYTF
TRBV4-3 CASSQDQGQAGNTIYF
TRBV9 CASSVARDTQGEQYF
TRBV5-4 CASSGLYGGRDQPQHF
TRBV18 CASASRGTNYGYTF
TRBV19 CASSDRGPNYGYTF
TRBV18 CASSATGDRQPQHF
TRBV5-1 CASSLDPLTGAQYF
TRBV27 CASSLWSGDSGANVLTF
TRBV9 CASSVSLAGEETQYF
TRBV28 CASSLVGQYNEQFF
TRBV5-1 CASSLAGDGTEAFF
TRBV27 CASSLEFGSNQPQHF
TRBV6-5 CATSGAGNTIYF
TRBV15 CATSKQGAGANVLTF
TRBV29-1 CSVGSVGNTIYF
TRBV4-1 CASSQELAGDNEQFF
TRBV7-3 CASSETGTTEAFF
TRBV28 CASSLAGTSSYNEQFF
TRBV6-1 CASSSTGPDQPQHF